This T cell receptor (beta chain) derives from a study of T cells expressing NK-cell markers. Study overall: The authors derived TCR beta repertoires from sorted CD3+CD56+NKG2C+, CD3+CD56+NKG2C- and CD3+CD56-NKG2C+ T cells. Sequencing covered eight donors, seven HCMV-seropositive and one seronegative.

TCRdb re-called the 5' RACE reads; every CDR3 protein appears as one record, without DNA. This sample's table has about 390,000 distinct CDR3 sequences. As for this clonotype: Its antigen remains unidentified.

Study outcomes and limitations: Unclear, still, was the HCMV specificity of the expanded NKG2C+ T cell clones. Of the CD8+ T cell pool in roughly 6 donors, roughly 1.0-7.0% was accounted for by dominant NKG2C+ clonotypes.

Germline assignment: CDR1 LGHNA and CDR2 YNFKEQ. This CDR3 spans 16 amino acids. The source material was blood T cells: a sorted CD56 or NKG2C T cell subset, CD4+ or CD8+ T cells, or bulk PBMC T cells (not recorded which). The TCR comes from a woman in her fifties or sixties in good health. The genes are TRBV4-2 and TRBJ2-1; the D call from TCRdb, TRBD2, cannot be confirmed without DNA. CDR3 residues: CASSQEGLAEHNEQFF.